These 12 T cell receptor beta chains originate from one sample sequenced in a study of blood T cell repertoires in COVID-19. This table comes from immunoSEQ multiplex PCR, and its TCRdb copy is limited to in-frame clones, with some not included. The table includes 150,000 or so clones, 75% to 90% detected once. The sequenced sample consisted of peripheral blood. These receptors were obtained from a man at least 80 years old with acute or convalescent COVID-19.

This chain uses TRBV30 with TRBJ2-1; 7 positions match TRBD2. The V segment lost 2 bases and the J segment 9 bases; nucleotides outside the gene matches: 28. Looked up from germline, CDR1 is GTSNPN and CDR2 is SVGIG (reference sequence). The CDR3 is made up of 20 amino acids. In DNA form, the CDR3 reads TGTGCCTGGAGTTTCCGGGACTACCCGTGGGGGGATCGACGGAAGGTTGAGCAGTTCTTC. It is translated as CAWSFRDYPWGDRRKVEQFF. Combining the CDR3 with reference TRBV30 and TRBJ2-1 gives the whole variable domain SQTIHQWPATLVQPVGSPLSLECTVEGTSNPNLYWYRQAAGRGLQLLFYSVGIGQISSEVPQNLSASRPQDRQFILSSKKLLLSDSGFYLCAWSFRDYPWGDRRKVEQFFGPGTRLTVL.

V is TRBV9 and J is TRBJ2-2; D is ambiguous. The CDR3 has 12 amino acids. Germline-derived CDR1 and CDR2 are SGDLS and YYNGEE. V lost 0 bases and J lost 7, with 4 bases in between. The CDR3 region has the DNA TGTGCCAGCAGCGTAGTCGGCGGGGAGCTGTTTTTT. This gives the protein CASSVVGGELFF.

Turning to this clone: Other nucleotide sequences in the sample specify the same CDR3. The rearrangement joins TRBV2 to TRBJ2-2; 7 positions match TRBD2. The length of the CDR3 is 15 residues. CDR1 is SNHLY, CDR2 FYNNEI, per germline. The J segment lost 5 bases and the V segment lost 2 bases, leaving 5 bases of the junction unmatched. CDR3 sequence reads: CASSERGGSTGELFF. The CDR3 bases are TGTGCCAGCAGTGAACGCGGCGGGAGTACCGGGGAGCTGTTTTTT.

This chain joins TRBV3-1 (or the pseudogene TRBV3-2) and TRBJ2-3; TRBD1 matches at 9 bases. The CDR3 runs to 15 residues. Trimming removed 4 bases from V and 5 bases from J; junction bases left unmatched: 7. CDR1 LGHDT and CDR2 YNNKEL come from the germline V gene (reference sequence). The CDR3 reads CASSLTDRGGDTQYF. As DNA, the CDR3 is TGTGCCAGCAGCCTTACGGACAGGGGAGGAGATACGCAGTATTTT.

The table lists this clone with a few counts. J is TRBJ2-4 and V is TRBV19; 7 nucleotides agree with TRBD2. The CDR3 sequence is 13 residues long. Germline V gives CDR1 LNHDA, CDR2 SQIVND (reference sequence). Trimming cost V 3 bases and J 9 bases; bases outside gene matches: 5. For the CDR3, the DNA is TGTGCCAGTAGTATGCCTCCGGGGGGCATTCAGTACTTC. The encoded protein is CASSMPPGGIQYF.

V gene TRBV27 combines with J gene TRBJ1-3; D may be TRBD1 (5 bases). The germline CDR1 and CDR2 sequences are MNHEY and SMNVEV (reference sequence). The CDR3 is 15 residues long. V was clipped by 7 bases and J by 3 bases, with 16 bases between them. The CDR3 bases are TGTGCCAGCACCTCAACAGGAGTAGATGGAAACACCATATATTTT. Protein product: CASTSTGVDGNTIYF.

The V call is TRBV21-1, the J call TRBJ1-4; the D segment call TRBD1 is taken from the table without a DNA check. TRBV21-1 is a listed pseudogene. The CDR3 consists of 20 residues. CDR3 nucleotides: TGTGCCAGCAGCAAAATTAATCGGACAGGGGTAAAACCAACTAATGAAAAACTGTTTTTT. This sequence encodes CASSKINRTGVKPTNEKLFF.

This chain joins TRBV2 and TRBJ2-5; 9 nucleotides line up with TRBD2. Germline CDR1 SNHLY, CDR2 FYNNEI. After removal of 8 bases from V and 5 bases from J, the junction contained 12 bases not matched to a gene. The CDR3 extends over 15 amino acids. CDR3: CASQALAGAPETQYF. The DNA for the CDR3 is TGTGCCAGCCAGGCACTAGCGGGTGCCCCCGAGACCCAGTACTTC.

This sequence joins TRBV30 and TRBJ2-3; 11 bases fit TRBD2. The germline V gene has CDR1 GTSNPN and CDR2 SVGIG (reference sequence). V lost 5 bases and J lost 0; bases outside the gene matches: 7. This CDR3 region has 16 residues. DNA for the CDR3: TGTGCCTGGGCACTAGCGGGAGTCCTAAGCACAGATACGCAGTATTTT. Its translation is CAWALAGVLSTDTQYF.

The chain uses TRBV5-4 and TRBJ2-7; 11 nucleotides line up with TRBD2. With 0 bases clipped from V and 6 bases from J, the junction kept 5 bases outside the gene matches. The germline gives CDR1 SGHNT, CDR2 YYREEE (reference sequence). The CDR3 has 15 residues. The CDR3 spells CASSLELAGEGEQYF. As DNA, the CDR3 is TGTGCCAGCAGCTTGGAACTAGCGGGAGAGGGCGAGCAGTACTTC.

The chain carries TRBV6-2 or TRBV6-3 and TRBJ2-7; 10 nucleotides line up with TRBD1. The CDR3 runs to 15 residues. Germline CDR1 and CDR2: MNHEY and SVGEGT. The V gene end was trimmed by 5 bases and the J gene end by 2 bases; junction bases not matched to a gene: 6. CDR3: CASSPPGTGAYEQYF. The DNA for the CDR3 is TGTGCCAGCAGTCCCCCCGGGACAGGGGCCTACGAGCAGTACTTC.

This clone appeared once. This chain connects TRBV5-1 to TRBJ2-7; 8 bases map to TRBD1. Looked up from germline, CDR1 is SGHRS and CDR2 is YFSETQ. CDR3 length equals 13 residues. Trimming cost V 5 bases and J 2 bases; bases outside gene matches: 3. This CDR3 is CASRQGVTYEQYF. The CDR3 coding sequence is TGCGCCAGCAGACAGGGGGTCACCTACGAGCAGTACTTC.